What follows is one TCR beta chain and its context. These data belong to a study of OX40 agonist ivuxolimab in advanced cancers. Germline V gene data show CDR1 as SNHLY and CDR2 as FYNNEI. V was pared by 3 bases and J by 2 bases, with 14 bases between. This CDR3 spans 16 amino acids. Method: immunoSEQ multiplex PCR; TCRdb's copy keeps in-frame clones and lacks some. Altogether some 87,000 clones are present, about 90% being singletons, with the ten largest covering around 1.5%. This clonotype was obtained from an adult with an advanced solid tumor such as melanoma, head and neck, liver or kidney cancer. This chain links TRBV2 with TRBJ2-4; a weak D match, TRBD2 (6 bases). Sample: CD4+ or CD8+ T cells sorted from blood, taken in a trial of the OX40 agonist ivuxolimab. The CDR3 coding sequence is TGTGCCAGCAGTGACAACGTCGGACTATCCAAAAACATTCAGTACTTC. Translation: CASSDNVGLSKNIQYF.